Here is one T cell receptor (beta chain) with its context. The record originates from a study of CD8 T cells in Susac syndrome. Those who served as multiple sclerosis controls were treatment-naive patients with stable or active relapsing-remitting disease. Negative isolation yielded the CD8+ and CD4+ T cells, while FACS enriched the TEMRA cells. Random hexamers were used to reverse transcribe the RNA input (about 0.45 to 1 ug). A multiplex approach, immunoSEQ multiplex PCR, amplified TCR beta CDR3 across 54 Vbeta and 13 Jbeta. In TCRdb, the immunoSEQ multiplex PCR reads were re-called with MiXCR into one record per CDR3 protein. The table lists 130,000 or so distinct CDR3 sequences, 75% to 90% of them singletons. Germline loops: CDR1 MGHDK, CDR2 SYGVNS. The CDR3 consists of 17 residues. V was trimmed by 0 bases and J by 0 bases, leaving 12 bases between them.

This clonotype originated in a human donor with multiple sclerosis. Source material: CD8+ T cells from PBMCs. The chain links TRBV25-1 to TRBJ2-4, with D hard to call. This CDR3 reads CASSEYSGTLAKNIQYF. The CDR3 DNA follows: TGTGCCAGCAGTGAATACTCGGGCACGCTAGCCAAAAACATTCAGTACTTC.